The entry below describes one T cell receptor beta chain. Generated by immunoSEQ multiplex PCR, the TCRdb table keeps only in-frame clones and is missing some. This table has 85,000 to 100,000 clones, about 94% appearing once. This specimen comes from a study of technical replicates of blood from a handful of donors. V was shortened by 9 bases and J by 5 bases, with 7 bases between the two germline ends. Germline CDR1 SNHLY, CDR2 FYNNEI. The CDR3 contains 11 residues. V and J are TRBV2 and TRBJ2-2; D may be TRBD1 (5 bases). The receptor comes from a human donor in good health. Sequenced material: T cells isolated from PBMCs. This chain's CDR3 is CASQGTGELFF. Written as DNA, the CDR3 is TGTGCCAGTCAGGGTACCGGGGAGCTGTTTTTT.